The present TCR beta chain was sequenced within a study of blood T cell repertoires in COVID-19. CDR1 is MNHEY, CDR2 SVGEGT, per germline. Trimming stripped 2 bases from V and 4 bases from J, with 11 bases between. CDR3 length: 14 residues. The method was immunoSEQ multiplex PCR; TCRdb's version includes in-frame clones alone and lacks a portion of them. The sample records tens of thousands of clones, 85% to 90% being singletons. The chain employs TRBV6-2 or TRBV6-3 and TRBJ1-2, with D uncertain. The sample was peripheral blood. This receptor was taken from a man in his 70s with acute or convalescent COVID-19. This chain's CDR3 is CASSYDPELYGYTF. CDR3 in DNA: TGTGCCAGCAGTTACGACCCGGAGCTCTATGGCTACACCTTC.